The 18 T cell receptor beta chains presented below share a single source sample, sequenced in a study of control samples from healthy donors and cancer patients (dated by TCRdb to about 2020). The method was the immunoSEQ multiplex PCR assay. The table was pulled from immuneACCESS by TCRdb, which kept in-frame rearrangements only. Such tables lose some clones; where checked, under half of the loss comes from unresolved V genes, and the rest has no known cause. The sample table holds 150,000 or so clones, of which 94% were seen once. The leading ten clones occupy 5.5% to 6% of the sample. Sequencing was performed on blood. Every receptor here comes from a middle-aged man in good health.

The chain employs TRBV7-6 and TRBJ1-3, with 7 bases fitting TRBD1. The V gene end was trimmed by 5 bases and the J gene end by 9 bases; junction bases not matched to a gene: 13. The germline CDR1 and CDR2 sequences are SGHVS and FNYEAQ. This CDR3 comprises 15 residues. CDR3 amino acids: CASSLGTAEGGTIYF. The CDR3 nucleotides read TGTGCCAGCAGCCTGGGGACAGCTGAGGGAGGCACCATATATTTT.

This chain uses TRBV6-5 with TRBJ1-1, with a possible D match to TRBD1 (5 bases). Trimming took off 6 bases at V and 0 bases at J, with 11 bases between the two ends. Germline CDR1 and CDR2: MNHEY and SVGAGI. The CDR3 has 14 amino acids. CDR3 sequence reads: CASSQEGLNTEAFF. The CDR3, as DNA: TGTGCCAGCAGCCAAGAGGGGCTGAACACTGAAGCTTTCTTT.

This clone appeared a single time. The rearrangement links TRBV19 to TRBJ2-2; D is unclear. Germline V gives CDR1 LNHDA, CDR2 SQIVND (reference sequence). V lost 1 base and J lost 0, with 6 bases in between. This CDR3 comprises 15 residues. The DNA of the CDR3 is TGTGCCAGTAGTATAGGGCGGTCGAACACCGGGGAGCTGTTTTTT. Encoded protein: CASSIGRSNTGELFF.

This clone has just one count. This chain links TRBV5-6 with TRBJ1-4; 7 bases agree with TRBD1. Germline trimming cut 4 bases from V and 0 bases from J; bases unmatched to any gene: 3. The CDR3 spans 15 residues. Germline loops: CDR1 SGHDT, CDR2 YYEEEE. This CDR3 is CASSPQGATNEKLFF. CDR3 nucleotide sequence: TGTGCCAGCAGCCCCCAGGGGGCAACTAATGAAAAACTGTTTTTT.

This chain joins TRBV6-5 and TRBJ1-1, with a possible D match to TRBD1 (6 bases). Germline loops: CDR1 MNHEY, CDR2 SVGAGI. The CDR3 runs 15 residues. V was clipped by 10 bases and J by 0 bases, with 18 bases between them. The CDR3 DNA reads TGTGCCATCCTCTACTGGACAGAGATGAACACTGAAGCTTTCTTT. Residues: CAILYWTEMNTEAFF.

The V call is TRBV5-4, the J call TRBJ2-3, with 11 bases aligning to TRBD2. The V and J ends lost 1 base and 4 bases, in that order; junction bases with no gene match: 5. The CDR3 extends over 16 amino acids. CDR1 and CDR2 (germline): SGHNT, YYREEE (reference sequence). CDR3 amino acids: CASSLSGSGGADTQYF. As DNA, the CDR3 is TGTGCCAGCAGCTTGTCGGGTAGCGGGGGGGCAGATACGCAGTATTTT. Full variable domain (outside the CDR3, taken from reference TRBV5-4 and TRBJ2-3): ETGVTQSPTHLIKTRGQQVTLRCSSQSGHNTVSWYQQALGQGPQFIFQYYREEENGRGNFPPRFSGLQFPNYSSELNVNALELDDSALYLCASSLSGSGGADTQYFGPGTRLTVL.

V and J are TRBV10-2 and TRBJ1-3; 7 nucleotides agree with TRBD1. V shed 4 bases, J shed 1 base, and the junction held 10 bases outside the gene matches. Germline V CDR1 and CDR2: WSHSY, SAAADI. This CDR3 is 17 amino acids long. Written as DNA, the CDR3 is TGCGCCAGCAGTGTGCGACAGGGTATAAATTCTGGAAACACCATATATTTT. This gives the protein CASSVRQGINSGNTIYF.

The rearrangement uses TRBV5-1 and TRBJ1-2; TRBD1 aligns across 7 bases. The CDR3 runs 15 residues. Trimming removed 0 bases from V and 8 bases from J; junction bases left unmatched: 10. Germline V CDR1 and CDR2: SGHRS, YFSETQ. CDR3 DNA sequence: TGCGCCAGCAGCTTGGGACAGGGCCCTTTTAGGGGCTACACCTTC. Amino acid sequence: CASSLGQGPFRGYTF.

The chain employs TRBV4-1 and TRBJ2-3; 10 positions agree with TRBD2. The CDR3 spans 15 residues. J lost 6 bases, V lost 1 base, and 4 bases had no gene match. Per germline, CDR1 MGHRA and CDR2 YSYEKL. CDR3 sequence: CASSQVRLAGDTQYF. CDR3 bases: TGCGCCAGCAGCCAAGTCAGACTAGCGGGCGATACGCAGTATTTT.

This clone occurred once. The CDR3 nucleotides are TGTGCCAGCAGCGGTAGCGGGGGGCGTCCAGATACGCAGTATTTT. Residues: CASSGSGGRPDTQYF. The V gene is TRBV9, the J gene TRBJ2-3, with 10 bases aligning to TRBD2. There are 15 residues in the CDR3. Losses at the gene ends were 3 bases for V and 4 bases for J; bases not matched to a gene: 5. The germline V gene encodes CDR1 SGDLS and CDR2 YYNGEE. The full variable domain, rest sourced from reference TRBV9 and TRBJ2-3, is DSGVTQTPKHLITATGQRVTLRCSPRSGDLSVYWYQQSLDQGLQFLIQYYNGEERAKGNILERFSAQQFPDLHSELNLSSLELGDSALYFCASSGSGGRPDTQYFGPGTRLTVL.

J is TRBJ2-2 and V is TRBV3-1 (or the pseudogene TRBV3-2), with 7 bases identical to TRBD1. The CDR3 totals 13 residues. V lost 2 bases, J lost 6 bases, and 0 bases stayed unmatched. Germline V gene data show CDR1 as LGHDT and CDR2 as YNNKEL (reference sequence). CDR3 DNA: TGTGCCAGCAGCCAACAGGGGGCCGGGGAGCTGTTTTTT. This translates into CASSQQGAGELFF.

This clone was found a few times. V and J are TRBV5-4 and TRBJ2-1; 10 bases are a match to TRBD2. V dropped 2 bases and J dropped 6; count of bases not matched to a gene: 5. CDR1 and CDR2 from the germline V gene are SGHNT and YYREEE (reference sequence). This CDR3 is 15 amino acids long. The CDR3 bases are TGTGCCAGCAGCTTTCAGCGGGGGGGCCCCAATGAGCAGTTCTTC. Amino acid sequence: CASSFQRGGPNEQFF.

The chain uses TRBV11-2 and TRBJ1-6; 8 bases agree with TRBD1. This CDR3 spans 15 amino acids. Per germline, CDR1 SGHAT and CDR2 FQNNGV. With V trimmed by 4 bases and J by 7 bases, 6 bases remained unmatched. CDR3 sequence: CASSSRGTGNSPLHF. As DNA, the CDR3 is TGTGCCAGCAGCTCCAGGGGGACAGGAAATTCACCCCTCCACTTT.

The chain links TRBV29-1 to TRBJ1-4; unclear D gene. Trimming cost V 4 bases and J 6 bases, with 12 bases left between them. CDR3 length: 13 amino acids. The germline gives CDR1 SQVTM, CDR2 ANQGSEA. The CDR3 DNA reads TGCAGCGTTGTATACGGGTCGGATGAAAAACTGTTTTTT. This encodes CSVVYGSDEKLFF.

This chain joins TRBV6-2 or TRBV6-3 and TRBJ2-3; 8 bases map to TRBD2. The CDR3 is 15 residues long. In germline, CDR1 is MNHEY, CDR2 SVGEGT. Trimming at V came to 2 bases and at J to 2 bases, leaving 3 bases not matched to a gene. The CDR3 bases are TGTGCCAGCAGTTACGCGGGGGGCGACACAGATACGCAGTATTTT. This gives the protein CASSYAGGDTDTQYF.

This chain uses TRBV27 with TRBJ1-1; 7 positions match TRBD1. Germline CDR1 MNHEY, CDR2 SMNVEV (reference sequence). The CDR3 length is 14 residues. J lost 1 base, V lost 5 bases, and 4 bases had no gene match. CDR3 DNA sequence: TGTGCCAGCAGTCAGGGACAGAAGAACACTGAAGCTTTCTTT. This codes for CASSQGQKNTEAFF.

The chain links TRBV9 to TRBJ2-1, with D possibly called TRBD1 or TRBD2 (6 bases each). Per germline, CDR1 SGDLS and CDR2 YYNGEE. The CDR3 length is 15 residues. V gave up 4 bases and J gave up 8 bases, with 19 bases separating them. In DNA, the CDR3 is TGTGCCAGCAGCCTCTCCCCCTTGGGGGGCGATGAGCAGTTCTTC. Protein product: CASSLSPLGGDEQFF.

To note about this clone: Other DNA sequences in the sample encode the same CDR3. This chain links TRBV7-2 with TRBJ1-5, with unresolved D. Germline V gene sequence: CDR1 SGHTA, CDR2 FQGNSA. The CDR3 contains 13 residues. The V end was cut by 4 bases, the J end by 4 bases, with 8 bases between. As DNA, the CDR3 is TGTGCCAGCAGCTCCGGGCCAAATCAGCCCCAGCATTTT. Translated, it gives CASSSGPNQPQHF.